This T cell receptor beta chain came from a study of cytomegalovirus exposure and HLA in healthy donors. CDR1 is KGHSH, CDR2 LQKENI, per germline. The CDR3 runs 14 residues. V dropped 1 base and J dropped 4 bases, with 9 bases sitting between them. PCR was performed using 60 Vbeta and 13 Jbeta primers. The data were produced by immunoSEQ multiplex PCR, yet TCRdb's version contains in-frame clones alone and is incomplete. The repertoire includes about 91,000 clones, around 68% of them detected once, and around 1.3% sits in the top ten. Sequencing was performed on PBMCs. The receptor comes from a female donor in good health and CMV-seronegative. The gene calls are TRBV18 and TRBJ2-3; maybe TRBD1 (6 bases). DNA of the CDR3: TGTGCCAGCTCACCACGCGCAGGGGCAGATACGCAGTATTTT. It specifies CASSPRAGADTQYF.